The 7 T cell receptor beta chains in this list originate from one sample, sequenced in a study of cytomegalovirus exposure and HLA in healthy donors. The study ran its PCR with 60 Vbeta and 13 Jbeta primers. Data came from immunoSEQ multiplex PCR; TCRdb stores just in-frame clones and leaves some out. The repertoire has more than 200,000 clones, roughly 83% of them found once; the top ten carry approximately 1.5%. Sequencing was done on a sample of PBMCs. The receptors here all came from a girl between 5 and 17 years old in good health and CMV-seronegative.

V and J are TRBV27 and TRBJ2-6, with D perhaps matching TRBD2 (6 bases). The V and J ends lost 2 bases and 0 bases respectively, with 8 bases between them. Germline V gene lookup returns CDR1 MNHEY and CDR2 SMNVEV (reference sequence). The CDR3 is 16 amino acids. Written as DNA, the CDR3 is TGTGCCAGCAGTTTACTCGGGGGCTCTGGGGCCAACGTCCTGACTTTC. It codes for CASSLLGGSGANVLTF.

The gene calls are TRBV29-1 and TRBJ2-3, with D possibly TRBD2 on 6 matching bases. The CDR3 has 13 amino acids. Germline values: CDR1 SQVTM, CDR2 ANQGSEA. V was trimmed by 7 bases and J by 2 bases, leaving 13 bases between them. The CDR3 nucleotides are TGCAGCGACCGAGCGGGCCTCACAGATACGCAGTATTTT. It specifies CSDRAGLTDTQYF.

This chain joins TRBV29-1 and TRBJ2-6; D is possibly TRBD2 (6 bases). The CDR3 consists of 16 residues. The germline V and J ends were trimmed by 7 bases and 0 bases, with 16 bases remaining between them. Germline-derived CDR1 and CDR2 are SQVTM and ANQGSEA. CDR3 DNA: TGCAGCGGGACCGGGACTGACCTCTCTGGGGCCAACGTCCTGACTTTC. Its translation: CSGTGTDLSGANVLTF.

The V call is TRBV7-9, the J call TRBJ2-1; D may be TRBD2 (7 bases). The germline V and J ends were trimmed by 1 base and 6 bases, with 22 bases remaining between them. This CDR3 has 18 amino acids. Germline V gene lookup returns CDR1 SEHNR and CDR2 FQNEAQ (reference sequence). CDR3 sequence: CASSLGRGGAAQSNEQFF. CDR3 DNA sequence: TGTGCCAGCAGCTTAGGTAGGGGGGGGGCTGCTCAGTCCAATGAGCAGTTCTTC.

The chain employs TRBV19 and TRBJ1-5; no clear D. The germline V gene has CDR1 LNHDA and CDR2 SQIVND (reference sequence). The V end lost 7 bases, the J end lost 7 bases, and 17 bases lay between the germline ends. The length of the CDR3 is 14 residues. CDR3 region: CASTMGSSWQPQHF. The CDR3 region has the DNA TGTGCCAGTACCATGGGGAGTTCTTGGCAGCCCCAGCATTTT.

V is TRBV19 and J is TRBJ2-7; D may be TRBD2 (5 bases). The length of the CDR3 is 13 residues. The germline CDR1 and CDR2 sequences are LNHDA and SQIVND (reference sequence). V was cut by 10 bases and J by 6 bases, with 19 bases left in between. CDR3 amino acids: CATSADLLGEQYF. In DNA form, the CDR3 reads TGTGCCACCTCAGCGGACCTTTTGGGCGAGCAGTACTTC. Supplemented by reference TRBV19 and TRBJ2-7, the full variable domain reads DGGITQSPKYLFRKEGQNVTLSCEQNLNHDAMYWYRQDPGQGLRLIYYSQIVNDFQKGDIAEGYSVSREKKESFPLTVTSAQKNPTAFYLCATSADLLGEQYFGPGTRLTVT.

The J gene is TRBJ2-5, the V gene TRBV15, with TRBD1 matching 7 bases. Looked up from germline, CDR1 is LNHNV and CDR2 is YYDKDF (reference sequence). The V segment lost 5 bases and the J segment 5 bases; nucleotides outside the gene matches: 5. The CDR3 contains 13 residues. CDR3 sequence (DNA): TGTGCCACCAGCTGGGGCAGGGGGGAGACCCAGTACTTC. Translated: CATSWGRGETQYF. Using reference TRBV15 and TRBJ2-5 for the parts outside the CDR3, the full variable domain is DAMVIQNPRYQVTQFGKPVTLSCSQTLNHNVMYWYQQKSSQAPKLLFHYYDKDFNNEADTPDNFQSRRPNTSFCFLDIRSPGLGDTAMYLCATSWGRGETQYFGPGTRLLVL.